A single sample is the source of the 22 T cell receptor beta chains below, sequenced in a study of regulatory T cells in long-lasting Graves disease. Construction of TCR beta libraries relied on iRepertoire HTBI primers and on Arm-PCR targeting CDR3 regions. TCRdb used MiXCR to reprocess the multiplex PCR reads, holding one entry per CDR3 protein. The data hold fewer than 400,000 distinct CDR3 sequences, with roughly 20% observed a single time. Noted time point: persistent/refractory GD, antithyroid drugs over 5 years with positive TRAb. Preparation of the TCR library used RNA extracted from PBMCs. The source was peripheral blood mononuclear cells (PBMCs), collected when the disease was refractory, from a patient treated with antithyroid drugs. The receptors were sampled from a female donor with Graves disease.

CDR3 DNA sequence: TGTGCCAGCTCACCGAAGGGGGCTGGGGCCAACGTCCTGACTTTC. Its translation: CASSPKGAGANVLTF. J is TRBJ2-6 and V is TRBV18, with a tentative D call TRBD1 (6 bases). There are 15 residues in the CDR3. Trimming removed 3 bases at V and 2 bases at J, with 8 bases between. Germline V lookup: CDR1 KGHSH, CDR2 LQKENI.

There are many counts of this clonotype. This chain joins TRBV7-2 and TRBJ1-4; a weak D match, TRBD1 (6 bases). This CDR3 contains 15 residues. V was shortened by 3 bases and J by 4 bases, with 12 bases between the two germline ends. Germline lookup yields CDR1 SGHTA and CDR2 FQGNSA. Here the CDR3 reads CASSFFTGLNEKLFF. The CDR3 DNA is TGTGCCAGCAGCTTCTTTACAGGGCTTAATGAAAAACTGTTTTTT.

The chain links TRBV20-1 to TRBJ1-2, with a weak D call TRBD1 (5 bases). Deletions cut 3 bases from V and 4 bases from J, with 15 bases between. The CDR3 extends over 14 amino acids. Looked up from germline, CDR1 is DFQATT and CDR2 is SNEGSKA (reference sequence). The chain's CDR3 is CSASLSGSSYGYTF. The CDR3 nucleotides read TGCAGTGCTAGTCTTTCAGGGTCTTCCTATGGCTACACCTTC.

This clonotype was counted a few times. The chain uses TRBV7-2 and TRBJ2-7; the match to TRBD1 covers 9 bases. V lost 4 bases and J lost 2; bases outside the gene matches: 9. This CDR3 contains 16 residues. Germline V gene data show CDR1 as SGHTA and CDR2 as FQGNSA. The CDR3 region is CASSYNRDRAPYEQYF. CDR3 in DNA: TGTGCCAGCAGCTATAACCGGGACAGGGCCCCCTACGAGCAGTACTTC. The variable domain in full, with the rest retrieved from reference TRBV7-2 and TRBJ2-7, is GAGVSQSPSNKVTEKGKDVELRCDPISGHTALYWYRQSLGQGLEFLIYFQGNSAPDKSGLPSDRFSAERTGGSVSTLTIQRTQQEDSAVYLCASSYNRDRAPYEQYFGPGTRLTVT.

This clonotype showed up many times. This chain connects TRBV29-1 to TRBJ1-4; D gene unclear. Germline CDR1 and CDR2: SQVTM and ANQGSEA. The CDR3 is 10 amino acids. The germline V and J ends were trimmed by 7 bases and 4 bases, with 4 bases remaining between them. The CDR3 DNA reads as TGCAGCGCCCATAATGAAAAACTGTTTTTT. It specifies CSAHNEKLFF.

This clonotype was found many times. The V call is TRBV6-2 or TRBV6-3, the J call TRBJ2-4; D is unclear. Looked up from germline, CDR1 is MNHEY and CDR2 is SVGEGT. V dropped 4 bases and J dropped 3 bases, with 10 bases sitting between them. This CDR3 has 14 amino acids. The CDR3 reads CASSLLGIKNIQYF. The CDR3 nucleotides are TGTGCCAGCAGTTTATTGGGGATCAAAAACATTCAGTACTTC.

The table lists this clonotype with many counts. The chain recombines TRBV7-2 with TRBJ2-5, with a possible D match to TRBD1 (7 bases). The CDR3 contains 13 residues. V lost 5 bases and J 5 bases, leaving 12 bases between the germline ends. CDR1 is SGHTA and CDR2 is FQGNSA in the germline V gene. The CDR3 here is CASSQGGYETQYF. As DNA, the CDR3 is TGTGCCAGCAGCCAGGGGGGATACGAGACCCAGTACTTC.

The chain employs TRBV2 and TRBJ2-3; D gene unclear. There are 17 residues in the CDR3. Germline CDR1 is SNHLY and CDR2 is FYNNEI. Between the trimmed V and J ends, which lost 6 bases and 5 bases, there was a span of 24 bases. The DNA for the CDR3 is TGTGCCAGCAGCGAACTGGGCAGCACCTTAATTGGAGATACGCAGTATTTT. Its protein is CASSELGSTLIGDTQYF.

At least ten counts were recorded for this clonotype. The J gene is TRBJ2-7, the V gene TRBV12-3 or TRBV12-4; 9 positions match TRBD1. The V gene end was trimmed by 6 bases and the J gene end by 6 bases; junction bases not matched to a gene: 6. The CDR3 runs 13 residues. The CDR3 nucleotides read TGTGCCAGCAGCTCAGGGACAGGGCGCGAGCAGTACTTC. Amino acid sequence: CASSSGTGREQYF.

With regard to this clonotype: This may come from a read error, since a much larger clone is one base off. This chain uses TRBV11-2 with TRBJ1-2; 7 nucleotides line up with TRBD1. Trimming took 11 bases from V and 5 from J; bases not matched to a gene: 17. Per the germline V gene, CDR1 is SGHAT and CDR2 is FQNNGV. The CDR3 has 15 amino acids. CDR3 sequence: CAGNSKEGQPYGYTF. CDR3 nucleotides: TGTGCCGGCAACTCTAAGGAGGGACAGCCATATGGCTACACCTTC.

The V gene is TRBV7-2, the J gene TRBJ2-5, with TRBD2 as a possible D gene (5 bases). This CDR3 is 16 amino acids long. The V end lost 4 bases, the J end lost 2 bases, and 17 bases lay between the germline ends. Germline CDR1 reads SGHTA; CDR2 reads FQGNSA. The CDR3 loop reads CASSSPWVGMQETQYF. Written as DNA, the CDR3 is TGTGCCAGCAGCTCCCCATGGGTCGGGATGCAAGAGACCCAGTACTTC. The whole variable domain, filled in from reference TRBV7-2 and TRBJ2-5, reads GAGVSQSPSNKVTEKGKDVELRCDPISGHTALYWYRQSLGQGLEFLIYFQGNSAPDKSGLPSDRFSAERTGGSVSTLTIQRTQQEDSAVYLCASSSPWVGMQETQYFGPGTRLLVL.

About this clonotype: A much bigger clone sits one base away, suggesting this may be a read error. V is TRBV12-3 or TRBV12-4 and J is TRBJ2-5; no reliable D call. CDR3 size: 14 residues. V was pared by 4 bases and J by 4 bases, with 13 bases between. The chain's CDR3 is CASSSSQPRETQYF. CDR3 nucleotide sequence: TGTGCCAGCAGTTCTTCACAGCCAAGAGAGACCCAGTACTTC.

About this clonotype itself: Possible read error: a much larger clone is one base away. The chain joins TRBV7-2 to TRBJ2-4, with 9 bases matching TRBD1. The CDR3 loop spans 14 amino acids. Germline values: CDR1 SGHTA, CDR2 FQGNSA. For the CDR3, the DNA is TGTGCCAGCGGCTTAGGACAGGGGACAAACATTCAGTACTTC. Translated, it gives CASGLGQGTNIQYF.

Many counts were recorded for this clonotype. This chain uses TRBV6-1 with TRBJ2-5; possibly TRBD2 for D (5 bases). Germline lookup yields CDR1 MNHNS and CDR2 SASEGT. Trimming removed 6 bases from V and 3 bases from J, with 11 bases in between. There are 13 residues in the CDR3. This CDR3 reads CASSTGFKETQYF. As DNA, the CDR3 is TGTGCCAGCAGCACGGGATTTAAAGAGACCCAGTACTTC.

This clonotype was counted only a few times. The V gene is TRBV10-3, the J gene TRBJ1-1; D might be TRBD1 (5 bases). V lost 7 bases and J 3 bases, leaving 6 bases between the germline ends. CDR1 is ENHRY and CDR2 is SYGVKD in the germline V gene. The CDR3 has 11 amino acids. The CDR3 DNA follows: TGTGCCATCAAAGGGGACACTGAAGCTTTCTTT. Its protein product is CAIKGDTEAFF.

To note about this clonotype: A read error is possible here, since a much larger clone lies one base away. This chain joins TRBV28 and TRBJ2-5; TRBD2 aligns across 8 bases. Germline V gene data show CDR1 as MDHEN and CDR2 as SYDVKM. CDR3 length: 18 amino acids. The CDR3 sequence: CASSLGRRHGRGEETRYF. In DNA form, the CDR3 reads TGTGCCAGCAGCTTGGGGCGCCGGCACGGGAGGGGAGAGGAGACCCGGTACTTC.

This clonotype was recorded a few times. CDR3 amino acids: CASSLGEGANVLTF. As DNA, the CDR3 is TGCGCCAGCAGCTTGGGCGAGGGGGCCAACGTCCTGACTTTC. The genes are TRBV5-1 and TRBJ2-6; D is unresolved. Trimming removed 0 bases from V and 4 bases from J, with 5 bases in between. Germline lookup yields CDR1 SGHRS and CDR2 YFSETQ. CDR3 length equals 14 residues.

As for this clonotype: An end of the junction differs from the germline gene, which may be a read error. The CDR3 nucleotides read TGTGCCGGCAGTTTACTCTCTGGGGCCAACGTCCTGACTTTC. Translation gives CAGSLLSGANVLTF. The chain carries TRBV12-3 or TRBV12-4 and TRBJ2-6; D is unclear. The CDR3 is 14 amino acids.

The chain joins TRBV6-1 to TRBJ1-5; 7 nucleotides match TRBD1. The CDR3 covers 17 residues. Germline V gene data show CDR1 as MNHNS and CDR2 as SASEGT. With 6 bases clipped from V and 5 bases from J, the junction kept 16 bases outside the gene matches. Written as DNA, the CDR3 is TGTGCCAGCAGCCTTGCCCCGGGACAGACGACTCATCAGCCCCAGCATTTT. Encoded protein: CASSLAPGQTTHQPQHF.

The rearrangement uses TRBV20-1 and TRBJ2-7; D tentatively reads TRBD1 or TRBD2 (5 bases each). Deletions cut 0 bases from V and 0 bases from J, with 15 bases between. The CDR3 runs 16 residues. The V gene's germline CDR1 is DFQATT and CDR2 SNEGSKA (reference sequence). The CDR3 coding sequence is TGCAGTGCTAGAGATCTGAGAGGGACGAGCTCCTACGAGCAGTACTTC. Encoded protein: CSARDLRGTSSYEQYF.

The chain recombines TRBV4-1 with TRBJ1-1; D ambiguous. Germline V CDR1 and CDR2: MGHRA, YSYEKL. The CDR3 length is 15 residues. Trimming shortened V by 1 base and J by 4 bases, and 13 bases separated the two germline ends. In DNA form, the CDR3 reads TGCGCCAGCAGCCAAGGGCAACAGCTCATCACTGAAGCTTTCTTT. Its protein product is CASSQGQQLITEAFF.

This clonotype appeared many times. The V gene is TRBV12-3 or TRBV12-4, the J gene TRBJ2-1; D tentatively reads TRBD1 or TRBD2 (5 bases each). The CDR3 sequence is 13 residues long. The V gene lost 5 bases and the J gene lost 8 bases, with 13 bases spanning the gap. Written as DNA, the CDR3 is TGTGCCAGCAGTGACTCAGGGACGGATGAGCAGTTCTTC. This encodes CASSDSGTDEQFF.